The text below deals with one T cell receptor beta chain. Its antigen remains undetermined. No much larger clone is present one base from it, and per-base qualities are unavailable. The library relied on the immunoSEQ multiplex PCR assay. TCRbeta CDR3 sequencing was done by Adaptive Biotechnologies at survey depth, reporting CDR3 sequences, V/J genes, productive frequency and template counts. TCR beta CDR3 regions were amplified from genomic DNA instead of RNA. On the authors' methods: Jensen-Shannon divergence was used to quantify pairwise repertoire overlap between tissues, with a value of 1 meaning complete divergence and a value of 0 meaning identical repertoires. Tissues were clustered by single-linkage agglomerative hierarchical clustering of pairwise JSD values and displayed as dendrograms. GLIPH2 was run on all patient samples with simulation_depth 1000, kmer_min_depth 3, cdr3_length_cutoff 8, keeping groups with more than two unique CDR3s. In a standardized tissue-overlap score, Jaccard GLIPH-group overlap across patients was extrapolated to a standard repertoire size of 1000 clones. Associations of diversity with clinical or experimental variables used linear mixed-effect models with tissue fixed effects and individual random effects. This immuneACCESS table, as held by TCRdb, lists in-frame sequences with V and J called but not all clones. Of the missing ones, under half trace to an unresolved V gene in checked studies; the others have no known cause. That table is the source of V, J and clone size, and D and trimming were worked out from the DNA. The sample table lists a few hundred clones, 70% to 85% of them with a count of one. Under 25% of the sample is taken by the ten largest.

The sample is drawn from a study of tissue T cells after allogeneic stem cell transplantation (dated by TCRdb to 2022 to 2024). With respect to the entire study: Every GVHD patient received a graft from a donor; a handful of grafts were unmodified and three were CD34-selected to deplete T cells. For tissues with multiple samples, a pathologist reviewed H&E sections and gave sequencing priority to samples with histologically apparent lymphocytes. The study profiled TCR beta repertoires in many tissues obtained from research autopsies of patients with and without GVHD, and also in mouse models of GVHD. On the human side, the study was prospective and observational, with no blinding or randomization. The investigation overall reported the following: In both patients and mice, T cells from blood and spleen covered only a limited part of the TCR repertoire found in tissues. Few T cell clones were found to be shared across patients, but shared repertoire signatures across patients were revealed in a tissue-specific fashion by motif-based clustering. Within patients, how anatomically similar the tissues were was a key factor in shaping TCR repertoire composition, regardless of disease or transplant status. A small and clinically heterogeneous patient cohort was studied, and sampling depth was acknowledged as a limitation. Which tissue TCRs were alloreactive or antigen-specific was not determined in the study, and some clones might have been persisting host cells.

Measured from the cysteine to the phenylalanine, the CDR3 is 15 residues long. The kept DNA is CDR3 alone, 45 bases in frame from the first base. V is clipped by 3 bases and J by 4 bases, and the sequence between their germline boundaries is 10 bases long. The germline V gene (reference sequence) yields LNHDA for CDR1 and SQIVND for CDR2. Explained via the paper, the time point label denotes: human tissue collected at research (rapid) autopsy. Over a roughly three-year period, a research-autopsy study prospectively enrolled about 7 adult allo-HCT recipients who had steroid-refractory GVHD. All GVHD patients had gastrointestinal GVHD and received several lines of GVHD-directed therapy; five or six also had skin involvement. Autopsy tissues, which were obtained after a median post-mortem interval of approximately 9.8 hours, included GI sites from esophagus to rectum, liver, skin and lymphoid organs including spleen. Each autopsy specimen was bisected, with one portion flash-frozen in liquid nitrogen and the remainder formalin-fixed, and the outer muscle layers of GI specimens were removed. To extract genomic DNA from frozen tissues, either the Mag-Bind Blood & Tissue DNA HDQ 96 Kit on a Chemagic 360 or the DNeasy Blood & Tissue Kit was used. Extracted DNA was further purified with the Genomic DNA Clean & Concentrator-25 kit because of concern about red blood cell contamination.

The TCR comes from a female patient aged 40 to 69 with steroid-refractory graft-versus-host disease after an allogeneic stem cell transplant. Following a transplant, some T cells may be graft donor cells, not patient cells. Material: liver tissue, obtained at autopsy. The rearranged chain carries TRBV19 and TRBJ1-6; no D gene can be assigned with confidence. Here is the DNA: TGTGCCAGTAGTATCACCGGGCCATATAATTCACCCCTCCACTTT. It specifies CASSITGPYNSPLHF. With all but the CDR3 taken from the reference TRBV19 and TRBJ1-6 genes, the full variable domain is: DGGITQSPKYLFRKEGQNVTLSCEQNLNHDAMYWYRQDPGQGLRLIYYSQIVNDFQKGDIAEGYSVSREKKESFPLTVTSAQKNPTAFYLCASSITGPYNSPLHFGNGTRLTVT.